The 24 T cell receptor beta chains given below trace back to one sample, sequenced in a study of cytomegalovirus exposure and HLA in healthy donors. A multiplex PCR was run with 60 Vbeta primers and 13 Jbeta primers. The data were produced by immunoSEQ multiplex PCR, yet TCRdb's version contains in-frame clones alone and is incomplete. The table includes 200,000 or so clones, approximately 78% detected once. Input material: PBMCs. Every receptor here comes from a man aged 30 to 45 in good health and CMV-seronegative.

This clone has just a few counts. An end of the junction does not agree with germline; a read error may underlie this. V gene TRBV7-7 combines with J gene TRBJ2-3, with 10 bases matching TRBD2. CDR3 size: 15 residues. Per germline, CDR1 SSHAT and CDR2 FNYEAQ (reference sequence). The CDR3 spells CASSLAGGRTDTQYF. CDR3 sequence (DNA): TGTGCTAGCAGCTTAGCGGGGGGACGCACAGATACGCAGTATTTT.

This clone was counted only a few times. The gene calls are TRBV5-1 and TRBJ2-5; D unresolved. CDR3 length equals 13 residues. The V and J ends lost 0 bases and 1 base respectively, with 4 bases between them. CDR1 and CDR2 (germline): SGHRS, YFSETQ. In nucleotides, the CDR3 is TGCGCCAGCAGCTTGGGCAGCCAAGAGACCCAGTACTTC. Translated, it gives CASSLGSQETQYF.

The V and J genes are TRBV6-1 and TRBJ1-2; 7 positions agree with TRBD1. CDR3 length equals 20 residues. V lost 3 bases and J lost 2; bases outside the gene matches: 21. Germline CDR1 and CDR2: MNHNS and SASEGT. CDR3 sequence (DNA): TGTGCCAGCAGTGAGAGAGGAGATACCACTTCGAGGGGGCAGAACTATGGCTACACCTTC. It is translated as CASSERGDTTSRGQNYGYTF.

The chain combines TRBV7-6 with TRBJ1-1, with 11 bases identical to TRBD1. V shed 4 bases, J shed 2 bases, and the junction held 9 bases outside the gene matches. The length of the CDR3 is 17 residues. Germline loops: CDR1 SGHVS, CDR2 FNYEAQ. The CDR3 reads CASSSGQGAKGNTEAFF. The CDR3 DNA sequence: TGTGCCAGCAGCTCCGGACAGGGGGCGAAGGGAAACACTGAAGCTTTCTTT.

The chain employs TRBV19 and TRBJ1-1; tentative D call: TRBD1 (6 bases). The CDR3 is 13 amino acids. V was clipped by 3 bases and J by 4 bases, with 9 bases between them. Looked up from germline, CDR1 is LNHDA and CDR2 is SQIVND (reference sequence). The CDR3 reads CASSIGRGTEAFF. The CDR3 DNA follows: TGTGCCAGTAGTATTGGCAGGGGCACTGAAGCTTTCTTT.

The V call is TRBV28, the J call TRBJ2-7, with D possibly TRBD1 on 6 matching bases. The CDR3 covers 14 residues. Trimming cost V 6 bases and J 2 bases, with 14 bases left between them. Germline CDR1 MDHEN, CDR2 SYDVKM. The CDR3 coding sequence is TGTGCCAGCAGCCAGCCACAGGGTACCTACGAGCAGTACTTC. Protein product: CASSQPQGTYEQYF.

This chain uses TRBV28 with TRBJ2-7; TRBD1 matches 7 bases. The V gene end was trimmed by 5 bases and the J gene end by 2 bases; junction bases not matched to a gene: 6. CDR1 and CDR2 from the germline V gene are MDHEN and SYDVKM. The CDR3 runs to 14 residues. CDR3 region: CASSQTGNPYEQYF. DNA for the CDR3: TGTGCCAGCAGTCAGACAGGGAACCCCTACGAGCAGTACTTC.

Turning to this clone: Other DNA sequences of this sample code for an identical CDR3. This rearrangement joins TRBV15 to TRBJ2-7; 11 bases are shared with TRBD1. J was trimmed by 3 bases and V by 2 bases; bases with no gene match: 3. Germline V lookup: CDR1 LNHNV, CDR2 YYDKDF (reference sequence). The CDR3 runs to 15 residues. The CDR3 DNA follows: TGTGCCACCAGCAGATCCGGGACAGGGGGCTACGAGCAGTACTTC. This sequence encodes CATSRSGTGGYEQYF.

J is TRBJ1-5 and V is TRBV7-8; D is undetermined. Between the trimmed V and J ends, which lost 1 base and 2 bases, there was a span of 9 bases. Germline V gene data show CDR1 as SGHVS and CDR2 as FQNEAQ. This CDR3 is built from 15 residues. CDR3 coding DNA: TGTGCCAGCAGCTTAGGAGGGATTCGCAATCAGCCCCAGCATTTT. It is translated as CASSLGGIRNQPQHF.

The rearrangement joins TRBV15 to TRBJ2-7; 8 bases map to TRBD1. Germline assignment: CDR1 LNHNV and CDR2 YYDKDF (reference sequence). V shed 1 base and J 5 bases; nucleotides not matched to a gene: 4. This CDR3 spans 14 amino acids. The CDR3 reads CATSRAGGNDEQYF. In nucleotides, the CDR3 is TGTGCCACCAGCAGAGCAGGGGGCAACGACGAGCAGTACTTC.

The chain carries TRBV4-1 and TRBJ1-2; D might be TRBD1 (6 bases). This CDR3 region has 15 residues. Per germline, CDR1 MGHRA and CDR2 YSYEKL. V lost 1 base and J lost 4, with 13 bases in between. CDR3 sequence reads: CASSQVGGPIYGYTF. DNA for the CDR3: TGCGCCAGCAGCCAAGTTGGGGGCCCAATCTATGGCTACACCTTC.

This chain joins TRBV6-5 and TRBJ2-5, with D possibly being TRBD2 (6 bases). V dropped 6 bases and J dropped 5 bases, with 13 bases sitting between them. The V gene's germline CDR1 is MNHEY and CDR2 SVGAGI. This CDR3 is 13 amino acids long. The CDR3 protein is CASSPGRWETQYF. The CDR3, as DNA: TGTGCCAGCAGCCCAGGGAGGTGGGAGACCCAGTACTTC.

The rearrangement links TRBV28 to TRBJ1-1; D perhaps matches TRBD1 (5 bases). The CDR3 is 14 amino acids. CDR1 and CDR2 (germline): MDHEN, SYDVKM. V was trimmed by 4 bases and J by 4 bases, leaving 13 bases between them. This CDR3 is CASSYKGGVTEAFF. The CDR3 DNA is TGTGCCAGCAGTTATAAAGGAGGGGTCACTGAAGCTTTCTTT.

This chain links TRBV7-3 with TRBJ2-5; D is perhaps TRBD1 (6 bases). The germline V gene encodes CDR1 SGHTA and CDR2 FQGTGA. The CDR3 runs to 14 residues. The V gene lost 2 bases and the J gene lost 4 bases, with 11 bases spanning the gap. CDR3 in amino acids: CASSLGGRGETQYF. In DNA, the CDR3 is TGTGCCAGCAGCTTAGGGGGCCGCGGAGAGACCCAGTACTTC.

The chain is built from TRBV6-5 and TRBJ2-7; 8 bases fit TRBD1. The CDR3 length is 14 residues. Germline V CDR1 and CDR2: MNHEY, SVGAGI. The trim removed 0 bases at V and 5 bases at J, leaving 3 bases unmatched. Here the CDR3 DNA reads TGTGCCAGCAGTTACTCGGCAGGGGGCGACGAGCAGTACTTC. This gives the protein CASSYSAGGDEQYF.

The J gene is TRBJ2-7, the V gene TRBV6-5, with 9 bases identical to TRBD2. V lost 3 bases, J lost 7 bases, and 7 bases stayed unmatched. Germline V lookup: CDR1 MNHEY, CDR2 SVGAGI. This CDR3 spans 14 amino acids. The CDR3 here is CASSYSISGGEQYF. CDR3 coding DNA: TGTGCCAGCAGTTATAGCATAAGCGGGGGGGAGCAGTACTTC.

The chain employs TRBV5-4 and TRBJ1-2, with no clear D. Trimming shortened V by 5 bases and J by 2 bases, and 13 bases separated the two germline ends. In germline, CDR1 is SGHNT, CDR2 YYREEE (reference sequence). The CDR3 is 14 amino acids. Here the CDR3 reads CASRSEGRNYGYTF. For the CDR3, the DNA is TGTGCCAGCAGGTCGGAGGGCAGAAACTATGGCTACACCTTC.

The rearrangement joins TRBV27 to TRBJ2-5, with 10 bases matching TRBD2. This CDR3 has 15 amino acids. CDR1 is MNHEY and CDR2 is SMNVEV in the germline V gene (reference sequence). Losses at the gene ends were 1 base for V and 4 bases for J; bases not matched to a gene: 3. The CDR3 is CASSLLASGGETQYF. CDR3 DNA: TGTGCCAGCAGTTTATTGGCTAGCGGGGGAGAGACCCAGTACTTC.

The chain employs TRBV28 and TRBJ2-5; 15 bases fit TRBD2. The CDR3 length is 16 residues. The germline V gene encodes CDR1 MDHEN and CDR2 SYDVKM. J was trimmed by 5 bases and V by 8 bases; bases with no gene match: 9. The CDR3 DNA is TGTGCCAGCTTGCCGGGACTAGCGGGGGGAGGGGAGACCCAGTACTTC. Its translation: CASLPGLAGGGETQYF.

This chain uses TRBV28 with TRBJ2-5; TRBD2 matches at 8 bases. The CDR3 covers 14 residues. Germline CDR1 is MDHEN and CDR2 is SYDVKM. Trimming removed 1 base from V and 5 bases from J; junction bases left unmatched: 3. CDR3: CASSLYAGGETQYF. In nucleotides, the CDR3 is TGTGCCAGCAGTTTATATGCGGGGGGCGAGACCCAGTACTTC.

The chain couples TRBV29-1 to TRBJ2-1; perhaps TRBD1 as D (6 bases). Germline CDR1 SQVTM, CDR2 ANQGSEA. The ends were cut back, 6 bases at V and 4 bases at J, with 10 bases in the middle. CDR3 size: 12 residues. CDR3 in amino acids: CSVGQSYNEQFF. The CDR3 nucleotides read TGCAGCGTCGGACAGTCATACAATGAGCAGTTCTTC.

The table lists this clone with a few counts. This chain links TRBV5-1 with TRBJ2-3; 8 positions agree with TRBD1. Germline V gene lookup returns CDR1 SGHRS and CDR2 YFSETQ. CDR3 length equals 13 residues. J gave up 6 bases and V 4 bases, and 4 bases lay outside the gene matches. The CDR3 region has the DNA TGCGCCAGCAGCCCGCGACAGGGGGATACGCAGTATTTT. It is translated as CASSPRQGDTQYF. The full variable domain, rest sourced from reference TRBV5-1 and TRBJ2-3, is KAGVTQTPRYLIKTRGQQVTLSCSPISGHRSVSWYQQTPGQGLQFLFEYFSETQRNKGNFPGRFSGRQFSNSRSEMNVSTLELGDSALYLCASSPRQGDTQYFGPGTRLTVL.

The gene calls are TRBV6-5 and TRBJ2-7; the D gene is possibly TRBD2 (7 bases). Germline V gives CDR1 MNHEY, CDR2 SVGAGI. This CDR3 region has 15 residues. The V gene lost 0 bases and the J gene lost 5 bases, with 14 bases spanning the gap. The CDR3 loop reads CASSYSNGGHHEQYF. The CDR3 DNA reads TGTGCCAGCAGTTACTCGAACGGGGGGCACCACGAGCAGTACTTC.

The chain combines TRBV7-9 with TRBJ1-1; D is perhaps TRBD1 (5 bases). Germline CDR1 and CDR2: SEHNR and FQNEAQ (reference sequence). This CDR3 has 15 amino acids. The V and J ends lost 4 bases and 1 base respectively, with 13 bases between them. CDR3 amino acids: CASSSGGIENTEAFF. The CDR3 nucleotides read TGTGCCAGCAGCTCCGGGGGGATCGAGAACACTGAAGCTTTCTTT. The full variable domain, in which reference TRBV7-9 and TRBJ1-1 provide the parts outside the CDR3, is DTGVSQNPRHKITKRGQNVTFRCDPISEHNRLYWYRQTLGQGPEFLTYFQNEAQLEKSRLLSDRFSAERPKGSFSTLEIQRTEQGDSAMYLCASSSGGIENTEAFFGQGTRLTVV.